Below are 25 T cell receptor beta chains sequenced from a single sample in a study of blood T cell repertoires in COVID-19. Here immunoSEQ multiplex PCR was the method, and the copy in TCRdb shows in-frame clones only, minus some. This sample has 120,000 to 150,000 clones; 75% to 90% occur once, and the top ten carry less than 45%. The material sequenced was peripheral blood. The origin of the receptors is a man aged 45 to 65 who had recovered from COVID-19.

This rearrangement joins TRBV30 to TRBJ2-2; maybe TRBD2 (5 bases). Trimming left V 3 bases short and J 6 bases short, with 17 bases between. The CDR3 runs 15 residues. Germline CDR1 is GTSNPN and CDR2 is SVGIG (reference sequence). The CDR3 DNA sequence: TGTGCCTGGAGATTGAGGTCCGGGGTTCCCGGGGAGCTGTTTTTT. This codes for CAWRLRSGVPGELFF.

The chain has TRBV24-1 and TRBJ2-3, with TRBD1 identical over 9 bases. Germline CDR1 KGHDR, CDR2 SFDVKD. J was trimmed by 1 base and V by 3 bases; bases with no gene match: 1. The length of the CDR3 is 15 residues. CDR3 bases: TGTGCCACCAGTGATAGGGACAGGGGCACAGATACGCAGTATTTT. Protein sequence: CATSDRDRGTDTQYF.

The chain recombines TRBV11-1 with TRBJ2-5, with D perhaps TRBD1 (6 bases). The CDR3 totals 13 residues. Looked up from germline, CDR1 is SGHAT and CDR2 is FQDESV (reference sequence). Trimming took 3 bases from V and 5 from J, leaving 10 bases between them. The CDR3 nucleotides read TGTGCCAGCAGCTTGGGGGCCGGGGAGACCCAGTACTTC. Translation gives CASSLGAGETQYF.

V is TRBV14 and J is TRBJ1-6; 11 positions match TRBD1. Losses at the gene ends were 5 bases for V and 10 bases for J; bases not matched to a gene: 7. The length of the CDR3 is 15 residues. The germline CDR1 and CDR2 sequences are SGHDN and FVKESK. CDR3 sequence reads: CASSARTGGVSPLHF. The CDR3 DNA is TGTGCCAGCAGCGCCCGGACAGGGGGCGTCTCACCCCTCCACTTT.

This CDR3 is CSASLNGGTEAFF. The CDR3, as DNA: TGCAGTGCGAGTCTAAACGGAGGTACTGAAGCTTTCTTT. This chain uses TRBV20-1 with TRBJ1-1; D is unclear. The V end was cut by 6 bases, the J end by 5 bases, with 16 bases between. The CDR3 is 13 residues long. Germline-derived CDR1 and CDR2 are DFQATT and SNEGSKA (reference sequence).

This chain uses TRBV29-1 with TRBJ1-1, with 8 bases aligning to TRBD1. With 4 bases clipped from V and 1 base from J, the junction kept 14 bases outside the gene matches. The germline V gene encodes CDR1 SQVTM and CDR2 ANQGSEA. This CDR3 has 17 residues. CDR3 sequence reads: CSVGGQGLSPSNTEAFF. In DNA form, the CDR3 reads TGCAGCGTTGGAGGACAGGGCCTCTCTCCCTCGAACACTGAAGCTTTCTTT.

The CDR3 here is CASSPRRVNTEAFF. Here the CDR3 DNA reads TGTGCCAGTAGTCCCCGGCGGGTGAACACTGAAGCTTTCTTT. The V and J genes are TRBV19 and TRBJ1-1; D gene ambiguous. CDR1 is LNHDA, CDR2 SQIVND, per germline (reference sequence). V dropped 5 bases and J dropped 0 bases, with 10 bases sitting between them. The CDR3 has 14 amino acids.

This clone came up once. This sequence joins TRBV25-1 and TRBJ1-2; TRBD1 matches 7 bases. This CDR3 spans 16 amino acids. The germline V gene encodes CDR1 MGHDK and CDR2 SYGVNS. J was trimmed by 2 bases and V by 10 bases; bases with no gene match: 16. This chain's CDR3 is CATRQGDNKVNYGYTF. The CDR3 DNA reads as TGTGCCACACGCCAGGGGGACAATAAAGTGAACTATGGCTACACCTTC.

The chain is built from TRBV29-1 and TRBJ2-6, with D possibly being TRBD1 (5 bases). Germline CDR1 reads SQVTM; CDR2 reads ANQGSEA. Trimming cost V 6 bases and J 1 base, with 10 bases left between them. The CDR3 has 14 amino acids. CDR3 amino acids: CSVSAGSGANVLTF. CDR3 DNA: TGCAGCGTCAGCGCAGGGTCTGGGGCCAACGTCCTGACTTTC.

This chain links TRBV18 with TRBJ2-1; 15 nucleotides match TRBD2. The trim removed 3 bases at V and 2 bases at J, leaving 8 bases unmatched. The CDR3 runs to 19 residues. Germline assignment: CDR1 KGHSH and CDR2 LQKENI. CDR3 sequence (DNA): TGTGCCAGCTCACCGCGGACTAGCGGGGGGGCCGCGGCCTACAATGAGCAGTTCTTC. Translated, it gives CASSPRTSGGAAAYNEQFF.

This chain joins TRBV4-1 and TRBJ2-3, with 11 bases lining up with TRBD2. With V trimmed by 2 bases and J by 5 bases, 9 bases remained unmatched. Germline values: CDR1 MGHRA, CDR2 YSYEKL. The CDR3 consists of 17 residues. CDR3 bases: TGCGCCAGCAGCCAACCGACTAGCGGGGTCCGCATAGATACGCAGTATTTT. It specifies CASSQPTSGVRIDTQYF.

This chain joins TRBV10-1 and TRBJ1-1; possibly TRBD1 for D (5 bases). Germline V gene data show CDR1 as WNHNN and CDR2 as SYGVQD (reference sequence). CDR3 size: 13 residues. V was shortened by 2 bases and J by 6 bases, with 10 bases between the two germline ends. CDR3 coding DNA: TGCGCCAGCAGTGAGGGTAGGGGCTCTGAAGCTTTCTTT. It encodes CASSEGRGSEAFF.

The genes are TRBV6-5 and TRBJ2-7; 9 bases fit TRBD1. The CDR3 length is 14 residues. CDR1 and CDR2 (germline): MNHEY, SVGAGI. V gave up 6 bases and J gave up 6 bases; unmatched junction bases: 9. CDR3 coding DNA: TGTGCCAGCAGCCTGCGGGACAGGGCCGCCGAGCAGTACTTC. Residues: CASSLRDRAAEQYF.

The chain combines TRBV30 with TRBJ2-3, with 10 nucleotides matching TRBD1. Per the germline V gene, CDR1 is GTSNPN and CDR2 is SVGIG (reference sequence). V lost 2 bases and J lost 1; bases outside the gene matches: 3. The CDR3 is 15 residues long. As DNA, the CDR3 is TGTGCCTGGAGTCAGGGACAGGGGCGCACAGATACGCAGTATTTT. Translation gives CAWSQGQGRTDTQYF.

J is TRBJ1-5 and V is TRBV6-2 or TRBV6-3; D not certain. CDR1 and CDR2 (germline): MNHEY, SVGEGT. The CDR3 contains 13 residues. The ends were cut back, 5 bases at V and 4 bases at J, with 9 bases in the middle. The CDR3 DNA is TGTGCCAGCAGTCGGAGTGAGAATCAGCCCCAGCATTTT. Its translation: CASSRSENQPQHF.

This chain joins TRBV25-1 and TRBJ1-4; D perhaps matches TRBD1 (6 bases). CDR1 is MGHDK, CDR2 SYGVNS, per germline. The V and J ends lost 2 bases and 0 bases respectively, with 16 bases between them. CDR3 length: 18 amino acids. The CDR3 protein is CASSEGREGGATNEKLFF. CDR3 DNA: TGTGCCAGCAGTGAAGGGAGGGAGGGGGGAGCAACTAATGAAAAACTGTTTTTT.

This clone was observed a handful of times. CDR3 sequence (DNA): TGTGCCAGCAGCCTTCGGACAGGCGGTAATGAAAAACTGTTTTTT. Translation gives CASSLRTGGNEKLFF. The chain combines TRBV3-1 (or the pseudogene TRBV3-2) with TRBJ1-4, with TRBD1 matching over 7 bases. The ends lost 4 bases at V and 4 bases at J; junction bases unmatched: 6. This CDR3 has 15 residues. Germline V gene sequence: CDR1 LGHDT, CDR2 YNNKEL (reference sequence).

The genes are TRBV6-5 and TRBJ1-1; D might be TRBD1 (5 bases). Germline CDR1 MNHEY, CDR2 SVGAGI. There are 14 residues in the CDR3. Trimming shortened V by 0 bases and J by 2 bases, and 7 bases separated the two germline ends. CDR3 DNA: TGTGCCAGCAGTTACTCGACAGTAAACACTGAAGCTTTCTTT. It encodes CASSYSTVNTEAFF.

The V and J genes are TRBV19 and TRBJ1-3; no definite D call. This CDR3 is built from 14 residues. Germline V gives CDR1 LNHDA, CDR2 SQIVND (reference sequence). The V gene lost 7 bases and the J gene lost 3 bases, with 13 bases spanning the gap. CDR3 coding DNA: TGTGCCAGTAATTCGGAGAACGGTGGAAACACCATATATTTT. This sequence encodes CASNSENGGNTIYF.

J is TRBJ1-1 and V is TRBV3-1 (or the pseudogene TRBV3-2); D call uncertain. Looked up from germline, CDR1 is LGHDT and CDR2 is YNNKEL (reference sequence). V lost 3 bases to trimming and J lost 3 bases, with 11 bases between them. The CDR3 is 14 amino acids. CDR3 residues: CASSHSGGYTEAFF. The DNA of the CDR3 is TGTGCCAGCAGCCATTCAGGAGGATACACTGAAGCTTTCTTT.

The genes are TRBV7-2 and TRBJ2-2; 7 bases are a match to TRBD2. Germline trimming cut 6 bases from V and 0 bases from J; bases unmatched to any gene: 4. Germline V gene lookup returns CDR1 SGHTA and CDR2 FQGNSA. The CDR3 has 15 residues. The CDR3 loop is CASRLGLSNTGELFF. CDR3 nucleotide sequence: TGTGCCAGCAGACTGGGACTATCGAACACCGGGGAGCTGTTTTTT.

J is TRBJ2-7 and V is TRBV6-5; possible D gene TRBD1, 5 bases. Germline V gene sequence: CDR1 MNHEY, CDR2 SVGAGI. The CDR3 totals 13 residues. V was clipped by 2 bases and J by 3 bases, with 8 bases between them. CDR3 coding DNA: TGTGCCAGCAGTTACATTGACAGCTACGAGCAGTACTTC. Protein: CASSYIDSYEQYF.

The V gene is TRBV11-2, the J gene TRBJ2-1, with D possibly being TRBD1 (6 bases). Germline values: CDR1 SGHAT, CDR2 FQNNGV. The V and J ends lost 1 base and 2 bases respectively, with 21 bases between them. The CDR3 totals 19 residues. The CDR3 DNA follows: TGTGCCAGCAGCTTAGGGTTGGTGCAGATGAGGGGGACCTACAATGAGCAGTTCTTC. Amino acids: CASSLGLVQMRGTYNEQFF.

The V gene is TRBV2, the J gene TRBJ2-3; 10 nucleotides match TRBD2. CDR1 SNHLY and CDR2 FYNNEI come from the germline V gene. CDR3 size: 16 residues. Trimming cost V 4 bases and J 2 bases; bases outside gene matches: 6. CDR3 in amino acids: CASSGLAGAPTDTQYF. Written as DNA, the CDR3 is TGTGCCAGCAGTGGGCTAGCGGGGGCCCCCACAGATACGCAGTATTTT.

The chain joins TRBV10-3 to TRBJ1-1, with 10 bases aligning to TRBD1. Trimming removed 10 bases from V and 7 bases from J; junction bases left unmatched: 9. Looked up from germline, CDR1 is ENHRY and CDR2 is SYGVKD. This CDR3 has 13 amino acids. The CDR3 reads CATAGTGVDEAFF. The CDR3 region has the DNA TGTGCCACCGCCGGGACAGGGGTTGATGAAGCTTTCTTT.